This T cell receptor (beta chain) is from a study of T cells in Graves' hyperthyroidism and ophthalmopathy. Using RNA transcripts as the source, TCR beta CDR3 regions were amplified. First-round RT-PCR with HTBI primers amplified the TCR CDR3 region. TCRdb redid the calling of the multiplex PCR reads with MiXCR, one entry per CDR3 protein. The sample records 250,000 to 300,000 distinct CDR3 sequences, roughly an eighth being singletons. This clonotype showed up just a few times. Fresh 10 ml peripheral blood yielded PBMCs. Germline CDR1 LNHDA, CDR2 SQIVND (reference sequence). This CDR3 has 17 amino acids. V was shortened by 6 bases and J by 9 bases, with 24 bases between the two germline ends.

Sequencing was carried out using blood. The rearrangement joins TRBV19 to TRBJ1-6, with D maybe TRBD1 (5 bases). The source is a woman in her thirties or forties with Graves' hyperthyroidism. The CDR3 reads CASRLYDPGRRGSPLHF. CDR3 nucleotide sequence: TGTGCCAGTAGACTCTATGACCCGGGCCGTAGGGGTTCACCCCTCCACTTT.